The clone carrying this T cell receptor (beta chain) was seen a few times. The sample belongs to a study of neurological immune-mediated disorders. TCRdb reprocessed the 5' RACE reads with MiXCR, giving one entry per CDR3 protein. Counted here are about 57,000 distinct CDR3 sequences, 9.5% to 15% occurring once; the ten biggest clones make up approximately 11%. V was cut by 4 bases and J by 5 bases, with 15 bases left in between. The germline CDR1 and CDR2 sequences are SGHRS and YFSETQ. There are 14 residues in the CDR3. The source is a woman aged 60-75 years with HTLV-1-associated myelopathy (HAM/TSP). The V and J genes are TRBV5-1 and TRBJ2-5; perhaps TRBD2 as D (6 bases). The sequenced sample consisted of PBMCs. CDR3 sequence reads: CASSQGLEPETQYF. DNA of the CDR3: TGCGCCAGCAGCCAGGGACTGGAACCGGAGACCCAGTACTTC. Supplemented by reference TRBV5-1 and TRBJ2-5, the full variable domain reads KAGVTQTPRYLIKTRGQQVTLSCSPISGHRSVSWYQQTPGQGLQFLFEYFSETQRNKGNFPGRFSGRQFSNSRSEMNVSTLELGDSALYLCASSQGLEPETQYFGPGTRLLVL.